This T cell receptor beta chain was documented in a study of cytomegalovirus exposure and HLA in healthy donors. Looking at the study overall: The early release's HLA-typed donors yielded tens of millions of unique TCRs.

As to this clone: What it binds is not known.

Trimming pared 5 bases from V and 1 base from J, leaving 11 bases between. This CDR3 has 14 residues. Germline lookup yields CDR1 SEHNR and CDR2 FQNEAQ (reference sequence). In the PCR, 60 Vbeta and 13 Jbeta primers were used. Method: immunoSEQ multiplex PCR; TCRdb's copy keeps in-frame clones and lacks some. The sample has approximately 100,000 clones; around three quarters are singletons. Study outcomes and limitations: The study found most TCR sequences rare, yet found some public TCRs in many donors. Links to common viral pathogens appeared, in a later analysis, for several of the most significant clusters.

Nominal health characterized the donors when sampled, though unrecorded immune exposures were likely. The V call is TRBV7-9, the J call TRBJ1-1; unclear D gene. Sequenced: PBMCs. The source is a female donor in good health and CMV-seropositive. CDR3 nucleotides: TGTGCCAGCAGCGTAAGAGATAAGAACACTGAAGCTTTCTTT. This encodes CASSVRDKNTEAFF.